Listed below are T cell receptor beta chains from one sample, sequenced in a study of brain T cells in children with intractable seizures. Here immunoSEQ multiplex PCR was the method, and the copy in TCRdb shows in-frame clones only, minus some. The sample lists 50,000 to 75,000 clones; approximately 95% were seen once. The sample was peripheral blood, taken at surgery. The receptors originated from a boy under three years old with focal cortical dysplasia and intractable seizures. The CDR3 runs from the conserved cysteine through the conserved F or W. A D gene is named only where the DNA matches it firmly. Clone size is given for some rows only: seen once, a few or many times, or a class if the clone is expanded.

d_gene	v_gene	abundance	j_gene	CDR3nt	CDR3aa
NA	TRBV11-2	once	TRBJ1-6	TGTGCCAGCAGCTTGTCTTGGGATTCACCCCTCCACTTT	CASSLSWDSPLHF
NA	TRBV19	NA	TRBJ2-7	TGTGCCAGTAGTCCTCGGGGGGCAGGGCTTTATGAGCAGTACTTC	CASSPRGAGLYEQYF
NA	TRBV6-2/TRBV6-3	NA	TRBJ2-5	TGTGCCAGCAGCCTAAGGAGGCAGACCCAGTACTTC	CASSLRRQTQYF
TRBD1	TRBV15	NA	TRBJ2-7	TGTGCCACCACCGCGGACAGGGGACAGCAGTACTTC	CATTADRGQQYF
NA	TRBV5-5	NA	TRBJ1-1	TGTGCCAGCAGCTTGACAGCTCTGAACACTGAAGCTTTCTTT	CASSLTALNTEAFF
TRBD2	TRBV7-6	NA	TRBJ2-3	TGTGCCAGCAGCTTAGGAAGCTCCTGGGCTAGCGGGAGCTCAGATACGCAGTATTTT	CASSLGSSWASGSSDTQYF
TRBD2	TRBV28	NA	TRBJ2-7	TGTGCCAGCAGTTACGCCAGGGACTACATCTACGAGCAGTACTTC	CASSYARDYIYEQYF
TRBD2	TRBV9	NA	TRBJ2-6	TGTGCCAGCAGCGCGCTAGCGGGAGGGCTGGGGGCCAACGTCCTGACTTTC	CASSALAGGLGANVLTF
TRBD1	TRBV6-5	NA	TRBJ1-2	TGTGCCAGCAGTTACTCACAGGGGGCGGATGGCTACACCTTC	CASSYSQGADGYTF
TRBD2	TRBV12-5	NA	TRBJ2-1	TGTGCTAGTGGTTTGAGGGCTAGCGGGAGAGGTGAGCAGTTCTTC	CASGLRASGRGEQFF
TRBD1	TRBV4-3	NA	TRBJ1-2	TGCGCCAGCAGCAAGGGGGCAGGGGGGAACGACTATGGCTACACCTTC	CASSKGAGGNDYGYTF
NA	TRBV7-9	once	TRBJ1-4	TGTGCCAGCAGCCGGGACAATGAAAAACTGTTTTTT	CASSRDNEKLFF
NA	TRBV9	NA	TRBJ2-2	TGTGCCAGCAGCGTAGCCGGGACGGAAACCGGGGAGCTGTTTTTT	CASSVAGTETGELFF
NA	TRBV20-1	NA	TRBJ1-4	TGCAGTGCTAGTCGGGCAGCAACTAATGAAAAACTGTTTTTT	CSASRAATNEKLFF
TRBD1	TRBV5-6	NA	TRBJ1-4	TGTGCCAGCAGCTTGTTTCCCTTGGACAGGGGGCGTGCAAAACTGTTTTTT	CASSLFPLDRGRAKLFF
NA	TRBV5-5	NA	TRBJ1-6	TGTGCCAGCAGCTTGGGGTTGAGCTCCTATAATTCACCCCTCCACTTT	CASSLGLSSYNSPLHF
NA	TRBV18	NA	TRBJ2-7	TGTGCCAGCTCACCTCCGGGCTCCTACGAGCAGTACTTC	CASSPPGSYEQYF
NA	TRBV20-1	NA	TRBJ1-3	TGCAGTGCTAGTCAGGGACCTGGAAACACCATATATTTT	CSASQGPGNTIYF
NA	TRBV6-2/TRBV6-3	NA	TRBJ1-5	TGTGCCAGCAGTTACAGGGTTCGTCAGCCCCAGCATTTT	CASSYRVRQPQHF
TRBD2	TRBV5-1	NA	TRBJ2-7	TGCGCCAGCAGCTTGGCCTCGGGGACTAGCGGGACCGAGCAGTACTTC	CASSLASGTSGTEQYF
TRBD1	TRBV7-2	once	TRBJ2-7	TGTGCCAGCAGCTTACGTGGGGACAGGGTCGAGCAGTACTTC	CASSLRGDRVEQYF
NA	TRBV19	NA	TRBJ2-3	TGTGCCAGTAGTATAGATCACCCGAGCACAGATACGCAGTATTTT	CASSIDHPSTDTQYF
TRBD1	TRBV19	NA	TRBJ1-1	TGTGCCAGTAGGGACAGGCTGAACACTGAAGCTTTCTTT	CASRDRLNTEAFF
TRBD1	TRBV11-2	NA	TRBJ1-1	TGTGCCAGCAGCCCTCACAGGGGTAGGACTGAAGCTTTCTTT	CASSPHRGRTEAFF
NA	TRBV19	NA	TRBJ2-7	TGTGCCAGTAGTATAGATCCGACGGCCATCTACGAGCAGTACTTC	CASSIDPTAIYEQYF
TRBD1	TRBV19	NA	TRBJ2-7	TGTGCCAGTAGTTTAGGACAGGGCTACGAGCAGTACTTC	CASSLGQGYEQYF
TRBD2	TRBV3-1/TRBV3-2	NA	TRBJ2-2	TGTGCCAGCAGCCACCGTAGCGGGGGGGCGGTTACCGGGGAGCTGTTTTTT	CASSHRSGGAVTGELFF
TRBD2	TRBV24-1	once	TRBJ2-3	TGTGCCACCAGTGCCCCGGGGGGTGATACGCAGTATTTT	CATSAPGGDTQYF
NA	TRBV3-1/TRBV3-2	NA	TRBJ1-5	TGTGCCAGCAGCCAAGATTATAGCAATCAGCCCCAGCATTTT	CASSQDYSNQPQHF
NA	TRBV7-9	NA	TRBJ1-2	TGTGCCAGCAGCTTAAATCCGGGGGACTATGGCTACACCTTC	CASSLNPGDYGYTF
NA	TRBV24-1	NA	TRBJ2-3	TGTGCCACCCAAGGGTGGGTAGATACGCAGTATTTT	CATQGWVDTQYF
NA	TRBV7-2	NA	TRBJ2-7	TGTGCCAGCAGCTTAGCCCGCGGGGCCATACGCCCCTACGAGCAGTACTTC	CASSLARGAIRPYEQYF